These 22 T cell receptor beta chains were all obtained from the same sample, sequenced in a study of cytomegalovirus exposure and HLA in healthy donors. 60 Vbeta and 13 Jbeta primers were used in PCR. The protocol was immunoSEQ multiplex PCR, while the TCRdb copy is restricted to in-frame clones and leaves out a portion. The sample is made up of fewer than 60,000 clones, and the top ten hold approximately 6.9% of it. Material for sequencing was PBMCs. The receptors stem from a middle-aged woman in good health and CMV-seronegative.

This chain uses TRBV18 with TRBJ2-7, with D unresolved. V lost 6 bases and J 2 bases, leaving 8 bases between the germline ends. CDR1 is KGHSH, CDR2 LQKENI, per germline. The CDR3 length is 12 residues. The CDR3: CASSPEPYEQYF. The CDR3 DNA sequence: TGTGCCAGCTCCCCGGAGCCCTACGAGCAGTACTTC. Together with reference TRBV18 and TRBJ2-7, the CDR3 gives the full variable domain: NAGVMQNPRHLVRRRGQEARLRCSPMKGHSHVYWYRQLPEEGLKFMVYLQKENIIDESGMPKERFSAEFPKEGPSILRIQQVVRGDSAAYFCASSPEPYEQYFGPGTRLTVT.

The V call is TRBV28, the J call TRBJ2-7, with 8 bases fitting TRBD1. This CDR3 spans 15 amino acids. Per germline, CDR1 MDHEN and CDR2 SYDVKM. J lost 2 bases, V lost 2 bases, and 5 bases had no gene match. CDR3 bases: TGTGCCAGCAGTTTAAAGTCGGGACAGGCCTACGAGCAGTACTTC. It translates to CASSLKSGQAYEQYF.

V gene TRBV19 combines with J gene TRBJ2-2; TRBD1 is a possible D gene (6 bases). The CDR3 loop spans 14 amino acids. The germline V gene encodes CDR1 LNHDA and CDR2 SQIVND (reference sequence). V dropped 7 bases and J dropped 2 bases, with 11 bases sitting between them. This CDR3 is CASTTGFNTGELFF. CDR3 DNA sequence: TGTGCCAGTACGACAGGCTTTAACACCGGGGAGCTGTTTTTT.

The chain has TRBV7-2 and TRBJ1-1; maybe TRBD1 (5 bases). The CDR3 has 15 residues. The germline V and J ends were trimmed by 2 bases and 4 bases, with 14 bases remaining between them. Germline V CDR1 and CDR2: SGHTA, FQGNSA. The CDR3 protein is CASSLSGADSTEAFF. The CDR3 nucleotides are TGTGCCAGCAGCTTAAGTGGGGCGGATAGCACTGAAGCTTTCTTT.

The chain uses TRBV28 and TRBJ1-5; D may be TRBD1 (5 bases). The length of the CDR3 is 14 residues. Germline lookup yields CDR1 MDHEN and CDR2 SYDVKM. The ends were cut back, 3 bases at V and 0 bases at J, with 6 bases in the middle. Written as DNA, the CDR3 is TGTGCCAGCAGTTTCGGGGGTAGCAATCAGCCCCAGCATTTT. Its translation is CASSFGGSNQPQHF.

CDR3: CASSQGMGQGPHEQYF. CDR3 sequence (DNA): TGTGCCAGCAGCCAAGGTATGGGGCAAGGGCCCCACGAGCAGTACTTC. The genes are TRBV4-2 and TRBJ2-7, with D maybe TRBD1 (5 bases). The CDR3 has 16 amino acids. V was trimmed by 1 base and J by 5 bases, leaving 18 bases between them. Germline CDR1 is LGHNA and CDR2 is YNFKEQ.

The chain couples TRBV9 to TRBJ2-3; no firm D call. The CDR3 length is 14 residues. V was pared by 0 bases and J by 2 bases, with 7 bases between. Germline V gene lookup returns CDR1 SGDLS and CDR2 YYNGEE. The CDR3 is CASSVGLTTDTQYF. In DNA, the CDR3 is TGTGCCAGCAGCGTAGGACTTACCACAGATACGCAGTATTTT.

The V call is TRBV9, the J call TRBJ2-2, with no clear D. Germline-derived CDR1 and CDR2 are SGDLS and YYNGEE. There are 12 residues in the CDR3. V was cut by 0 bases and J by 7 bases, with 4 bases left in between. The CDR3 bases are TGTGCCAGCAGCGTAGTCCTCGGGGAGCTGTTTTTT. This sequence encodes CASSVVLGELFF.

This chain links TRBV6-1 with TRBJ1-2; D ambiguous. The CDR3 has 13 amino acids. Germline-derived CDR1 and CDR2 are MNHNS and SASEGT. V lost 7 bases to trimming and J lost 4 bases, with 13 bases between them. DNA of the CDR3: TGTGCCAGCAACCCGACACCGCGCTATGGCTACACCTTC. It translates to CASNPTPRYGYTF.

Here the CDR3 DNA reads TGTGCCAGCTCACCATCTGGGGGGACCCTTAATGAAAAACTGTTTTTT. Amino acid sequence: CASSPSGGTLNEKLFF. The rearrangement uses TRBV18 and TRBJ1-4; D may be TRBD1 (5 bases). Germline V gene lookup returns CDR1 KGHSH and CDR2 LQKENI. V was trimmed by 2 bases and J by 4 bases, leaving 14 bases between them. The CDR3 has 16 amino acids.

This chain joins TRBV5-1 and TRBJ2-7; 8 nucleotides match TRBD1. J gave up 2 bases and V 0 bases, and 7 bases lay outside the gene matches. The V gene's germline CDR1 is SGHRS and CDR2 YFSETQ. The CDR3 is 16 amino acids. The CDR3 loop reads CASSLGQGRITYEQYF. CDR3 in DNA: TGCGCCAGCAGCTTGGGACAGGGGAGGATTACCTACGAGCAGTACTTC.

The chain recombines TRBV30 with TRBJ1-4, with 7 bases matching TRBD1. Trimming at V came to 6 bases and at J to 7 bases, leaving 5 bases not matched to a gene. Germline assignment: CDR1 GTSNPN and CDR2 SVGIG (reference sequence). This CDR3 region has 12 residues. The CDR3 sequence is CACQGGSEKLFF. The CDR3 region has the DNA TGTGCCTGCCAGGGGGGAAGTGAAAAACTGTTTTTT.

The chain has TRBV5-1 and TRBJ2-3; TRBD1 is a possible D gene (5 bases). V was cut by 0 bases and J by 1 base, with 9 bases left in between. Germline lookup yields CDR1 SGHRS and CDR2 YFSETQ. The CDR3 is 15 residues long. CDR3 in amino acids: CASSLEGRGTDTQYF. The CDR3 DNA is TGCGCCAGCAGCTTGGAGGGCAGGGGCACAGATACGCAGTATTTT.

The gene calls are TRBV4-3 and TRBJ1-1, with 8 bases matching TRBD1. The CDR3 spans 14 residues. The germline CDR1 and CDR2 sequences are LGHNA and YSLEER. Unmatched junction bases numbered 1, after V lost 1 base and J lost 3 bases. The CDR3 coding sequence is TGCGCCAGCAGCCAAGCACAGGGGGACACTGAAGCTTTCTTT. Its protein is CASSQAQGDTEAFF.

The chain couples TRBV2 to TRBJ2-5; D perhaps matches TRBD2 (6 bases). V was clipped by 7 bases and J by 4 bases, with 10 bases between them. The CDR3 covers 12 residues. The germline CDR1 and CDR2 sequences are SNHLY and FYNNEI. CDR3 sequence: CASTGRGETQYF. The CDR3 nucleotides read TGTGCCAGCACCGGGCGGGGAGAGACCCAGTACTTC.

The V gene is TRBV29-1, the J gene TRBJ1-1; 8 bases are shared with TRBD1. The CDR3 is 13 residues long. V lost 7 bases to trimming and J lost 1 base; unmatched junction nucleotides: 5. Germline V CDR1 and CDR2: SQVTM, ANQGSEA. The CDR3 DNA reads as TGCAGCGGCTCACAGGGGGGGAACACTGAAGCTTTCTTT. The encoded protein is CSGSQGGNTEAFF.

The chain carries TRBV7-9 and TRBJ1-1, with a weak D call TRBD1 (5 bases). Between the trimmed V and J ends, which lost 5 bases and 1 base, there was a span of 11 bases. The CDR3 is 14 residues long. In germline, CDR1 is SEHNR, CDR2 FQNEAQ (reference sequence). The CDR3 reads CASSDQGWNTEAFF. CDR3 DNA sequence: TGTGCCAGCAGCGATCAGGGTTGGAACACTGAAGCTTTCTTT. The whole variable domain, remainder taken from reference TRBV7-9 and TRBJ1-1, is DTGVSQNPRHKITKRGQNVTFRCDPISEHNRLYWYRQTLGQGPEFLTYFQNEAQLEKSRLLSDRFSAERPKGSFSTLEIQRTEQGDSAMYLCASSDQGWNTEAFFGQGTRLTVV.

A note on this clone: At the DNA level, this CDR3 is encoded by other sequences in the same sample as well. This chain links TRBV20-1 with TRBJ1-2; possibly TRBD1 for D (6 bases). V dropped 3 bases and J dropped 4 bases, with 6 bases sitting between them. Per germline, CDR1 DFQATT and CDR2 SNEGSKA (reference sequence). The CDR3 covers 11 residues. CDR3 DNA: TGCAGTGCTAGGGACAGCTATGGCTACACCTTC. It yields the protein CSARDSYGYTF.

V and J are TRBV9 and TRBJ2-7; TRBD2 matches at 8 bases. V shed 1 base, J shed 7 bases, and the junction held 10 bases outside the gene matches. CDR1 and CDR2 from the germline V gene are SGDLS and YYNGEE. The CDR3 contains 15 residues. The CDR3 sequence is CASSVSAGDVEEQYF. The CDR3 nucleotides read TGTGCCAGCAGCGTATCAGCGGGAGATGTAGAGGAGCAGTACTTC.

The rearrangement uses TRBV9 and TRBJ1-6; perhaps TRBD1 as D (5 bases). The CDR3 sequence is 15 residues long. Per germline, CDR1 SGDLS and CDR2 YYNGEE. Trimming removed 4 bases from V and 8 bases from J, with 16 bases in between. The CDR3 sequence: CASSLLWDSDSPLHF. CDR3 bases: TGTGCCAGCAGCCTCCTTTGGGACTCAGATTCACCCCTCCACTTT.

The chain links TRBV28 to TRBJ1-5; a weak D match, TRBD1 (6 bases). The length of the CDR3 is 13 residues. In germline, CDR1 is MDHEN, CDR2 SYDVKM. V was cut by 8 bases and J by 4 bases, with 12 bases left in between. The CDR3 bases are TGTGCCAGCGAACAGGGAACGAATCAGCCCCAGCATTTT. Its protein product is CASEQGTNQPQHF.

CDR3 DNA sequence: TGTGCCAGTAGTCCATTTCCCACAGGGGGGCAAGGAGCCCTCCACTTT. It codes for CASSPFPTGGQGALHF. V gene TRBV19 combines with J gene TRBJ1-6; TRBD1 agrees at 8 bases. Germline CDR1 and CDR2: LNHDA and SQIVND (reference sequence). Unmatched junction bases numbered 17, after V lost 5 bases and J lost 14 bases. This CDR3 contains 16 residues.